This T cell receptor beta chain was identified during a study of technical replicates of blood from a few donors. Profiled with immunoSEQ multiplex PCR; TCRdb holds only in-frame clones, not every one. Of approximately 73,000 clones in the sample, about 92% were seen once. The germline CDR1 and CDR2 sequences are SGDLS and YYNGEE. The J segment lost 3 bases and the V segment lost 0 bases, leaving 11 bases of the junction unmatched. The CDR3 length is 17 residues. Input material: T cells isolated from PBMCs. The receptor was isolated from a human donor in good health. The chain carries TRBV9 and TRBJ1-2, with 7 nucleotides matching TRBD1. CDR3 DNA: TGTGCCAGCAGCGTAGACCCTACAGGGGTGAACTACTATGGCTACACCTTC. It translates to CASSVDPTGVNYYGYTF.